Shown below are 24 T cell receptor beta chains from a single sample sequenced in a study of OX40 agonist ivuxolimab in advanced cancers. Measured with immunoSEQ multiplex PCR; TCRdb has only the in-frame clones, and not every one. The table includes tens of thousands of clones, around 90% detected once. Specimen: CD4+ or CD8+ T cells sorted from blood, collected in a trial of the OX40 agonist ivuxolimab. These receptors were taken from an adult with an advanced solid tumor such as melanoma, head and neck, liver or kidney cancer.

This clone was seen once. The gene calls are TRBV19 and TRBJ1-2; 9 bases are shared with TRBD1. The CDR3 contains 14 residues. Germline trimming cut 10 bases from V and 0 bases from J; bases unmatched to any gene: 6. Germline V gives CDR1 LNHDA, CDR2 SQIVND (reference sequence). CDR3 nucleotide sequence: TGTGCCACCAGGGGGACAGGGTCTAACTATGGCTACACCTTC. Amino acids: CATRGTGSNYGYTF.

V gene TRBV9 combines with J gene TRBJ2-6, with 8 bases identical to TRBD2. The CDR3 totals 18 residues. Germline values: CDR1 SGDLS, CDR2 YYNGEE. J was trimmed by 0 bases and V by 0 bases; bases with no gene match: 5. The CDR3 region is CASSVGLAGTSGANVLTF. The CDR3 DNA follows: TGTGCCAGCAGCGTAGGCCTAGCGGGTACCTCTGGGGCCAACGTCCTGACTTTC.

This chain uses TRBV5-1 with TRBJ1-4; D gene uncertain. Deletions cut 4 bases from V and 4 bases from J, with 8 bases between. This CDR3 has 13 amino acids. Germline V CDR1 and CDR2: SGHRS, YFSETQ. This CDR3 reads CASSPDGNEKLFF. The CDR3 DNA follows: TGCGCCAGCAGCCCGGACGGTAATGAAAAACTGTTTTTT. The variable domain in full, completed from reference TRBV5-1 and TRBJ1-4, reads KAGVTQTPRYLIKTRGQQVTLSCSPISGHRSVSWYQQTPGQGLQFLFEYFSETQRNKGNFPGRFSGRQFSNSRSEMNVSTLELGDSALYLCASSPDGNEKLFFGSGTQLSVL.

This CDR3 reads CAISSWAGELFF. CDR3 bases: TGTGCCATCAGTTCGTGGGCCGGGGAGCTGTTTTTT. The chain carries TRBV10-3 and TRBJ2-2; no definite D call. The CDR3 covers 12 residues. The V end was cut by 5 bases, the J end by 6 bases, with 7 bases between. Germline values: CDR1 ENHRY, CDR2 SYGVKD.

The CDR3 DNA reads as TGTGCCAGTAGTATAGTGGCAGCTTTAAATCAGCCCCAGCATTTT. Its translation is CASSIVAALNQPQHF. The V and J genes are TRBV19 and TRBJ1-5; D not certain. Germline V gene data show CDR1 as LNHDA and CDR2 as SQIVND (reference sequence). The CDR3 is made up of 15 amino acids. V was trimmed by 1 base and J by 4 bases, leaving 11 bases between them.

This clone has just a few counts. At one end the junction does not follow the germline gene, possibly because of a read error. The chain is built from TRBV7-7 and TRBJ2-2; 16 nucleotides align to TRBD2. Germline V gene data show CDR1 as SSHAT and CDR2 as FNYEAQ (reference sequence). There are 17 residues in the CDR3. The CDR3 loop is CASSSSGTSGGAGELFF. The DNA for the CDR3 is TGTGCTAGCAGCTCGTCCGGGACTAGCGGGGGGGCCGGGGAGCTGTTTTTT.

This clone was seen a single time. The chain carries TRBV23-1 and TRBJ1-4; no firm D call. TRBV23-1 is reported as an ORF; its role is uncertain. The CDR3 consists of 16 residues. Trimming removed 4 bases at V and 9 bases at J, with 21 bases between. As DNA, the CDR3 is TGCGCCAGCAGTCCCAAATTCCGGCCTCGGTCGAAAAAACTGTTTTTT. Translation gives CASSPKFRPRSKKLFF.

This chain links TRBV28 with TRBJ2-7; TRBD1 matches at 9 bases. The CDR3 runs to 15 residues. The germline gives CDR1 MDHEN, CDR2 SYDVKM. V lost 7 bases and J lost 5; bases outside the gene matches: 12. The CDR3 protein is CASITNRDRVHEQYF. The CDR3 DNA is TGTGCCAGCATTACTAACCGGGACAGGGTTCACGAGCAGTACTTC.

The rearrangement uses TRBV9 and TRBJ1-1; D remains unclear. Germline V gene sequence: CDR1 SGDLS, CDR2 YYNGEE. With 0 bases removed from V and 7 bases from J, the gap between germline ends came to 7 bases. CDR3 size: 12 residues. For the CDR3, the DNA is TGTGCCAGCAGCGTAGCGGCAGGTGAAGCTTTCTTT. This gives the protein CASSVAAGEAFF.

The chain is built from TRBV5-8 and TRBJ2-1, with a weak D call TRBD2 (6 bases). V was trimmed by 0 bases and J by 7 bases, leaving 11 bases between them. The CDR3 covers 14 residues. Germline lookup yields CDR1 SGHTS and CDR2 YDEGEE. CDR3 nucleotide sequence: TGTGCCAGCAGCTTGGTGCCGGGGAGGAATGAGCAGTTCTTC. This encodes CASSLVPGRNEQFF.

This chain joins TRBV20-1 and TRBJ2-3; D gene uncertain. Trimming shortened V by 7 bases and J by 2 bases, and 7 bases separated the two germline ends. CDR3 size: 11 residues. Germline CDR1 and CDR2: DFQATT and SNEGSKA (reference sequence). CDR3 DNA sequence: TGCAGTGGGGTCCTCACAGATACGCAGTATTTT. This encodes CSGVLTDTQYF.

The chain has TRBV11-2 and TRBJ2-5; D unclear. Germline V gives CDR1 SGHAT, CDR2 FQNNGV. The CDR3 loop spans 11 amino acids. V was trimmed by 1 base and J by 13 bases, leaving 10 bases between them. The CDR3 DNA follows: TGTGCCAGCAGCTTAGGGTGGGTTAGGTACTTC. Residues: CASSLGWVRYF.

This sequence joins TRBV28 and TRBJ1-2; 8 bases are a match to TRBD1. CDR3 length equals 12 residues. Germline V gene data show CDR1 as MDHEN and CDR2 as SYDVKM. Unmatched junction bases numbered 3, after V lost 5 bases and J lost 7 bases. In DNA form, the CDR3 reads TGTGCCAGCAGTGGACAGGGCAGTGGCTACACCTTC. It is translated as CASSGQGSGYTF.

CDR3: CASSLQPTDTQYF. The DNA for the CDR3 is TGTGCCAGCAGTCTTCAGCCCACAGATACGCAGTATTTT. This sequence joins TRBV9 and TRBJ2-3; D is ambiguous. This CDR3 region has 13 residues. The germline CDR1 and CDR2 sequences are SGDLS and YYNGEE. Between the trimmed V and J ends, which lost 5 bases and 2 bases, there was a span of 9 bases.

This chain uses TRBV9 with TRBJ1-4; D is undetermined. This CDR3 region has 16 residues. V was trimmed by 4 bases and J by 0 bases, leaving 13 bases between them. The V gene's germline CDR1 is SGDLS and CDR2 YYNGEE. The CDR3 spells CASSSGRAPTNEKLFF. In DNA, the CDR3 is TGTGCCAGCAGCTCCGGGAGGGCCCCAACTAATGAAAAACTGTTTTTT.

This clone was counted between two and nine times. CDR3 nucleotides: TGCGCCAGCGTCCGGGACCGGATTGATGAGCAGTACTTC. Translated, it gives CASVRDRIDEQYF. The chain uses TRBV10-2 and TRBJ2-7; TRBD1 or TRBD2 may be the D gene (5 bases each). Germline assignment: CDR1 WSHSY and CDR2 SAAADI. The CDR3 has 13 amino acids. V lost 8 bases, J lost 7 bases, and 18 bases lay in between.

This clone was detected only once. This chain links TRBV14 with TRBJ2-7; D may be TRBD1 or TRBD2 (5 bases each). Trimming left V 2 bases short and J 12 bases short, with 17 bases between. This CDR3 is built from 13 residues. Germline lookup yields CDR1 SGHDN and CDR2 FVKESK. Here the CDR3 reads CASSQSGRTSLYF. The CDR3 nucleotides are TGTGCCAGCAGCCAATCGGGACGGACGAGTCTGTACTTC.

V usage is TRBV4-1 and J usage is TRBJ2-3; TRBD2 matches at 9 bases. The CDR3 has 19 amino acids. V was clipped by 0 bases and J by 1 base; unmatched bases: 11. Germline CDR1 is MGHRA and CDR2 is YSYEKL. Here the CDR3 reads CASSQDIAGVRSGTDTQYF. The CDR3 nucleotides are TGCGCCAGCAGCCAAGATATAGCGGGAGTTCGTTCTGGCACAGATACGCAGTATTTT.

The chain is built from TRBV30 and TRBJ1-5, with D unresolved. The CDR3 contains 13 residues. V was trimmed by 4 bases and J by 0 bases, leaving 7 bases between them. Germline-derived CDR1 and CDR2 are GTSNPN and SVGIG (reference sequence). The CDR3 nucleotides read TGTGCCTGGAACGTGGATAGCAATCAGCCCCAGCATTTT. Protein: CAWNVDSNQPQHF.

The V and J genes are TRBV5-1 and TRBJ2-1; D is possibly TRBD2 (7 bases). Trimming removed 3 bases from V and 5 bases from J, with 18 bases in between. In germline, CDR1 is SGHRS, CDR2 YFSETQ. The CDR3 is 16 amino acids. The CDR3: CASSSPFGGPNNEQFF. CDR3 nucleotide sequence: TGCGCCAGCAGCTCCCCTTTCGGGGGGCCTAACAATGAGCAGTTCTTC.

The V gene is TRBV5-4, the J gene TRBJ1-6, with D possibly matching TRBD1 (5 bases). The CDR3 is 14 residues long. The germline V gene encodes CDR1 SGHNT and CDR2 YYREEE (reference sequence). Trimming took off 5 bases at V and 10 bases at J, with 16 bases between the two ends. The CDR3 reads CASSRGGRNSPLHF. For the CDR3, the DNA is TGTGCCAGCAGTCGCGGGGGTCGGAACTCACCCCTCCACTTT.

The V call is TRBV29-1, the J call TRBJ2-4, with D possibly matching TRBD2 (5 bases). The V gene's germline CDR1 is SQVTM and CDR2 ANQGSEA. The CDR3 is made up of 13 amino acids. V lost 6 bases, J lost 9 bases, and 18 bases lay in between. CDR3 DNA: TGCAGCGTGAGAGGGCGAATGATGAGCATTCAGTACTTC. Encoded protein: CSVRGRMMSIQYF.

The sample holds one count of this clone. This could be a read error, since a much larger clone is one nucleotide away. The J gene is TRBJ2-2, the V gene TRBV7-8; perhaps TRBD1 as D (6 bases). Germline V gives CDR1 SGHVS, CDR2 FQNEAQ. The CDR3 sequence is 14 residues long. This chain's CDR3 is CASGLDRQRGELFF. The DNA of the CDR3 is TGTGCCAGCGGCTTAGACAGGCAAAGGGGGGAGCTGTTTTTT. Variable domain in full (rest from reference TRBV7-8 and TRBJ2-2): GAGVSQSPRYKVAKRGQDVALRCDPISGHVSLFWYQQALGQGPEFLTYFQNEAQLDKSGLPSDRFFAERPEGSVSTLKIQRTQQEDSAVYLCASGLDRQRGELFFGEGSRLTVL.

The DNA for the CDR3 is TGTGCCAGCAGCAAGAGCCCAGGAAACACCATATATTTT. It translates to CASSKSPGNTIYF. V and J are TRBV7-3 and TRBJ1-3; D is unresolved. Deletions cut 5 bases from V and 4 bases from J, with 9 bases between. The CDR3 extends over 13 amino acids. Looked up from germline, CDR1 is SGHTA and CDR2 is FQGTGA.